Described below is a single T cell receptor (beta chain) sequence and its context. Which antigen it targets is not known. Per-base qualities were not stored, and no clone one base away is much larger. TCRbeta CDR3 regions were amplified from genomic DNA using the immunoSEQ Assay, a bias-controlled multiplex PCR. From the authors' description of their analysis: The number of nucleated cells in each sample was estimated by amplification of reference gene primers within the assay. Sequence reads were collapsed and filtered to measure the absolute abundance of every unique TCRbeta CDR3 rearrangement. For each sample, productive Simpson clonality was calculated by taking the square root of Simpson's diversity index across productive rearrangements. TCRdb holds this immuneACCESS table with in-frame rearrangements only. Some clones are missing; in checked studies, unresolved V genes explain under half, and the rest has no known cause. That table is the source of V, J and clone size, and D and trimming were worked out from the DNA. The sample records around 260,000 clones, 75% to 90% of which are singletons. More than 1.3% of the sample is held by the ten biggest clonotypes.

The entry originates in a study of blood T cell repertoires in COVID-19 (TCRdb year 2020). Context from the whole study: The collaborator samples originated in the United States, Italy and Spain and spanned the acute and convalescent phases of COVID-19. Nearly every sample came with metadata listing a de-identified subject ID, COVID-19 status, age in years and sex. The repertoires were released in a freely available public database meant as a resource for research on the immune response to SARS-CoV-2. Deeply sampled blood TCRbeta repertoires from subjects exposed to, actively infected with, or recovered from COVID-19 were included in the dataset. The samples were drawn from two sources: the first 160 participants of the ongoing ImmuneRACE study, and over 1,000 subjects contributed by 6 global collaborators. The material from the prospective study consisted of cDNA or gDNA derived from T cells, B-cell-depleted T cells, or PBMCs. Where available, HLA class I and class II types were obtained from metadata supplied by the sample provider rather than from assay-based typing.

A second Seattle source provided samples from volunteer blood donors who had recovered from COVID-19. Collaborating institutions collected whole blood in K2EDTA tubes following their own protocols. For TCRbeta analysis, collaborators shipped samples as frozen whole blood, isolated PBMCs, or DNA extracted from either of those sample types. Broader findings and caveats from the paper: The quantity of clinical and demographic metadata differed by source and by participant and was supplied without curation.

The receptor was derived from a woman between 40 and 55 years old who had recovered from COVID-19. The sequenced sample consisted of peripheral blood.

Here is the DNA: TGTGCCAGCAGCGTAGCGACAGGAGGTTTCGAGCAGTACTTC. This translates into CASSVATGGFEQYF. The chain couples TRBV9 to TRBJ2-7; the best D guess is TRBD1, with 6 bases matching. The CDR3, cysteine through phenylalanine, is 14 amino acids long. The only DNA kept is the CDR3, 42 bases in frame from the first base. According to the germline V gene, CDR1 reads SGDLS and CDR2 reads YYNGEE. V loses 0 bases of germline sequence and J loses 6 bases, and the interval between the two ends is 13 bases.